This TCR beta chain originates from a study of PD-L1 blockade in urothelial cancer (TCRdb year 2017). For the wider study: About 85% of the roughly 29 patients were males with bladder-origin urothelial cancer, and 18 of 29 reported a prior smoking history. A median of around 150,000 T cells and 80,000 or so unique TCRs was obtained from blood samples, and a median clonality of around 0.08 was observed. An ECOG performance status of 0 or 1 was recorded for the patients, and 0 to 3 prior chemotherapy regimens had been received by the patients. Somatic, immune and clinical correlates of response to PD-L1 blockade with atezolizumab in urothelial cancer were the focus of an exploratory multi-omic analysis. Blood samples were analyzed 3 weeks after the start of treatment (second dose) and 6 weeks after the start of treatment. Pretreatment tumor samples, along with matched peripheral blood collected serially before and after atezolizumab treatment, underwent TCR sequencing. Progression-free survival longer than 6 months counted as durable clinical benefit, and TCR features were additionally tested against both progression-free and overall survival. Whole exome sequencing and RNA sequencing of pretreatment tumors were performed alongside TCR sequencing in the same patients. Nine patients achieved durable clinical benefit and approximately 20 did not. Approximately 30 patients had pretreatment blood TCR-seq, about 25 had at least one posttreatment blood collection, and about 25 had tumor TCR-seq.

The time point label here, explained by the study, means: pretreatment peripheral blood. The Qiagen DNeasy Blood extraction kit was used to purify genomic DNA from total PBMCs and tumor samples. Collected pretreatment and during treatment, PBMCs were isolated and stored as previously described. Synthetic TCR analog templates were spiked into each PCR so that absolute template abundance could be estimated from read counts. TCRbeta CDR3 regions were amplified from genomic DNA with bias-controlled V and J gene primers using the immunoSEQ assay. Sequencing of rearranged TCRbeta segments was performed at approximately 20X coverage. Per the authors' processing: Clustering was used to correct sequencing errors, and CDR3s were annotated against IMGT so that V, D and J genes could be assigned. Downstream analyses used only productive TCRbeta rearrangements, leaving out any out-of-frame or stop-codon sequences. Clonality was calculated as one minus the Shannon entropy normalized by the log of the number of unique productive sequences. Fisher's exact test with Benjamini-Hochberg correction, at a threshold of adjusted p below 0.01, was used to find clones that differed between time points or between blood and tumor. The table was pulled from immuneACCESS by TCRdb, which kept in-frame rearrangements only. Such tables lose some clones; where checked, under half of the loss comes from unresolved V genes, and the rest has no known cause. The V and J calls and clone size come from that table; D and trimming were worked out from the DNA. The sample profile shows 40,000 to 55,000 clones; nearly 90% of them were found once. Of the sample, around a quarter is held by the ten largest clones.

Inclusive of the bounding cysteine and phenylalanine, the CDR3 is 12 residues long. Kept here is only the CDR3 DNA, which spans 36 bases and is read in frame from base 1. V sheds 6 bases and J sheds 5 bases, leaving 7 bases between their ends. Sequences LNHDA (CDR1) and SQIVND (CDR2) are obtained from the germline V gene (reference sequence). Study-level results and caveats: Because of the small sample size (n ≈ 28) and the many exploratory analyses performed, the results are intended to be regarded as hypothesis-generating. Greater expansion of tumor-associated TCR clones in peripheral blood 3 weeks after the start of treatment was observed in patients with durable benefit (n of about 20, p = 0.022). A pretreatment peripheral blood TCR clonality below the median was linked to improved progression-free and overall survival.

On this clone: Its cognate antigen has yet to be identified. No much larger clone is present one base from it, and per-base qualities are unavailable.

The specimen comprised PBMCs, sampled around atezolizumab (anti-PD-L1) treatment. In this chain, TRBV19 is recombined with TRBJ2-2, with the D gene call left open. The receptor was derived from a donor at least 40 years old with urothelial cancer. The CDR3 region has the sequence CASSELTGELFF. The sequenced DNA: TGTGCCAGTAGCGAGCTGACCGGGGAGCTGTTTTTT.